This TCR beta chain was profiled in a study of cytomegalovirus exposure and HLA in healthy donors. Study-level findings and limits: It was confirmed in vitro that a few of the CMV-associated chains were specific for CMV antigens. Over 150 TCR beta chains were listed as cytomegalovirus-associated.

Separate from the roughly 710-subject first cohort, the 120-subject validation cohort was the one that the donors belonged to. Worth noting for this clone: Its antigen is still unknown.

Germline CDR1 and CDR2: KGHSH and LQKENI. There are 12 residues in the CDR3. The V gene lost 6 bases and the J gene lost 2 bases, with 8 bases spanning the gap. Only in-frame clones appear in the TCRdb table, and some are missing; sequencing was by immunoSEQ multiplex PCR. Of fewer than 85,000 clones in the sample, 94% are singletons; the top ten hold roughly 0.6%. This receptor was identified in a woman between 18 and 30 years old in good health and CMV-seronegative. Material: PBMCs. The rearrangement joins TRBV18 to TRBJ2-7; D possibly corresponds to TRBD1 (6 bases). CDR3 amino acids: CASSRDTYEQYF. CDR3 coding DNA: TGTGCCAGCTCCCGGGACACCTACGAGCAGTACTTC. Combining the CDR3 with reference TRBV18 and TRBJ2-7 gives the whole variable domain NAGVMQNPRHLVRRRGQEARLRCSPMKGHSHVYWYRQLPEEGLKFMVYLQKENIIDESGMPKERFSAEFPKEGPSILRIQQVVRGDSAAYFCASSRDTYEQYFGPGTRLTVT.